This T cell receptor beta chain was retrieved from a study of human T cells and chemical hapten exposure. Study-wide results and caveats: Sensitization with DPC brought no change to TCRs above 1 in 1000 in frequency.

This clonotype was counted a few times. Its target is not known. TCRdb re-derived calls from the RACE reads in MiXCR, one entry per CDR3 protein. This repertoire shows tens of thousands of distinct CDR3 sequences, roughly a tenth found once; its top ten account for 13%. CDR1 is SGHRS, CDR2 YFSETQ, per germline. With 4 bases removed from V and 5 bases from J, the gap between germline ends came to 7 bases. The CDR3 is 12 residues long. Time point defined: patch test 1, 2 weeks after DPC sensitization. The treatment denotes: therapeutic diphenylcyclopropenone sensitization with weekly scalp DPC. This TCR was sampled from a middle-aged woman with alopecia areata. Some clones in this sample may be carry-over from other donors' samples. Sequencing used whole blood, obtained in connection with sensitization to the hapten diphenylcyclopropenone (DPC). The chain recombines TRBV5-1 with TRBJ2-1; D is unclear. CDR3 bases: TGCGCCAGCAGCCCGACCAACAATGAGCAGTTCTTC. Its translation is CASSPTNNEQFF. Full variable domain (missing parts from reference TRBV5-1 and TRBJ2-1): KAGVTQTPRYLIKTRGQQVTLSCSPISGHRSVSWYQQTPGQGLQFLFEYFSETQRNKGNFPGRFSGRQFSNSRSEMNVSTLELGDSALYLCASSPTNNEQFFGPGTRLTVL.